These T cell receptor beta chains were read from a single sample in a study of blood T cell repertoires in COVID-19. Assay used: immunoSEQ multiplex PCR; TCRdb lists only in-frame clones, some missing. This table has around 500,000 clones, about 88% appearing once. Sequencing was carried out using PBMCs or T cells enriched from blood (not recorded which). The receptors come from a woman aged 55-70 years who had recovered from COVID-19. Both conserved end residues are part of each CDR3. The D gene is left open where the match is weak.

J gene,V gene,D gene,CDR3 length,CDR3 protein
TRBJ2-1,TRBV10-1,TRBD1,15,CASSGSTGAHNEQFF
TRBJ1-6,TRBV5-1,TRBD1,15,CASSPAGTGNSPLHF
TRBJ1-3,TRBV19,NA,16,CASSIPTAFSGNTIYF
TRBJ1-5,TRBV6-6,TRBD1,15,CASSYSGQGGQPQHF
TRBJ1-2,TRBV10-3,NA,13,CAIRQDSEDGYTF
TRBJ2-2,TRBV3-1/TRBV3-2,NA,11,CASSRGGELFF
TRBJ1-2,TRBV5-4,TRBD1,14,CASSLGQGSYGYTF
TRBJ1-2,TRBV19,TRBD1,15,CASSIEGDRVRGYTF
TRBJ2-6,TRBV5-1,NA,16,CASRAGGGSGANVLTF
TRBJ2-1,TRBV2,NA,11,CASTSRGEQFF
TRBJ1-2,TRBV12-5,NA,12,CASGQTGLGYTF
TRBJ1-1,TRBV5-1,NA,16,CASSLAPGHMNTEAFF
TRBJ1-2,TRBV7-8,NA,13,CASSLGSIYGYTF
TRBJ2-1,TRBV3-1/TRBV3-2,NA,14,CASSLQGSYNEQFF
TRBJ1-2,TRBV19,TRBD1,13,CASGRQGDYGYTF
TRBJ2-5,TRBV6-1,NA,14,CASSEWEFQETQYF
TRBJ2-7,TRBV6-5,NA,12,CASSSRTAEQYF
TRBJ2-2,TRBV5-4,NA,14,CASSELSDTGELFF
TRBJ1-3,TRBV27,NA,15,CASSLMGGLGNTIYF
TRBJ1-1,TRBV7-8,NA,14,CASSLTQGNTEAFF
TRBJ1-2,TRBV5-5,NA,13,CASSLEQTYGYTF
TRBJ1-4,TRBV5-1,NA,16,CASSLTQGMDYEKLFF
TRBJ2-1,TRBV20-1,NA,11,CSAYRGNEQFF
TRBJ2-1,TRBV2,NA,13,CASRDTGYNEQFF
TRBJ2-7,TRBV10-3,TRBD2,15,CAISDSGGGNYEQYF
TRBJ1-4,TRBV3-1/TRBV3-2,TRBD1,14,CASSQGTGGEKLFF
TRBJ1-2,TRBV12-5,TRBD1,16,CASGLVRSQGNYGYTF